This T cell receptor beta chain was identified in a study of post-analysis software for immune sequencing data. Overall study: Recorded subtypes: relapsing-remitting, secondary progressive, progressive-relapsing; some patients unannotated. Study-level results: Pronounced co-clustering by F measure was evident among identically batched samples. The five TRBV segments detected at higher frequency in patients than in controls included TRBV5-6, TRBV5-1 and TRBV20-1.

Turning to this clonotype: The antigen remains undetermined.

Germline V gene data show CDR1 as MNHEY and CDR2 as SVGAGI. The CDR3 totals 15 residues. Trimming at V came to 6 bases and at J to 4 bases, leaving 6 bases not matched to a gene. cDNA libraries for TCR beta contained unique molecular identifiers. Once 1 to 10 million T cells were used, roughly 0.5 million cDNA molecules resulted. TCRdb re-derived calls from the PCR reads in MiXCR, one entry per CDR3 protein. The sample yields hundreds of thousands of distinct CDR3 sequences, about 60% seen once. Sequences were obtained from blood. This rearrangement joins TRBV6-5 to TRBJ2-1; TRBD2 matches at 10 bases. This receptor was identified in a girl aged 2 to 9 with multiple sclerosis. CDR3 DNA sequence: TGTGCCAGCAGCCGAGCGGGGGGGATGTACAATGAGCAGTTCTTC. It is translated as CASSRAGGMYNEQFF.